What follows are 26 T cell receptor beta chains derived from one specimen sequenced in a study of shared clonotypes between healthy human individuals (dated by TCRdb to about 2020). Libraries were prepared through the immunoSEQ multiplex PCR assay. TCRdb provides this immuneACCESS table in a form limited to in-frame rearrangements. Some clones are lacking; in checked studies, under half of them reflect an unresolved V gene, and why the rest are absent is not known. The sample includes roughly 2.6 million clones, with more than 80% observed a single time. 0.11% to 0.15% of the sample lies in the top ten. The sequencing input was naive CD4+ T cells sorted from blood. The cell subset or site label here, explained by the study, means: CD45RA+ positively selected. The receptors originated from a man between 18 and 29 years old in good health.

The V call is TRBV9, the J call TRBJ1-1, with no clear D. The CDR3 spans 15 residues. Trimming removed 3 bases from V and 4 bases from J, with 16 bases in between. CDR1 and CDR2 from the germline V gene are SGDLS and YYNGEE. The CDR3 DNA sequence: TGTGCCAGCAGCGGGATGGGCCATGAATCCACTGAAGCTTTCTTT. Translated: CASSGMGHESTEAFF.

This chain links TRBV5-1 with TRBJ1-1; 11 bases are a match to TRBD1. The CDR3 spans 16 residues. Unmatched junction bases numbered 6, after V lost 0 bases and J lost 5 bases. In germline, CDR1 is SGHRS, CDR2 YFSETQ. The CDR3 sequence is CASSLASGQGATEAFF. The CDR3 DNA reads as TGCGCCAGCAGCTTGGCCAGCGGACAGGGGGCTACTGAAGCTTTCTTT.

A remark on this clone: Additional DNA sequences in this sample encode the identical CDR3. This chain joins TRBV6-5 and TRBJ1-1, with D uncertain. The germline gives CDR1 MNHEY, CDR2 SVGAGI. The germline V and J ends were trimmed by 1 base and 2 bases, with 5 bases remaining between them. This CDR3 has 13 residues. The CDR3 DNA reads TGTGCCAGCAGTTACTGGCTCAACACTGAAGCTTTCTTT. Amino acids: CASSYWLNTEAFF.

Note on this clone: Other DNA sequences in this sample translate to the same CDR3. The CDR3 DNA follows: TGCGCCAGCAGCTTGGGGGGCGCGGATCAGCCCCAGCATTTT. Translating it yields CASSLGGADQPQHF. The rearrangement links TRBV5-1 to TRBJ1-5; D is perhaps TRBD1 (5 bases). V shed 0 bases and J shed 5 bases, with 9 bases lying between them. CDR3 length equals 14 residues. Germline values: CDR1 SGHRS, CDR2 YFSETQ.

On this clone: This same CDR3 is encoded by further DNA sequences in the sample. The chain is built from TRBV5-1 and TRBJ2-7; no definite D call. CDR1 is SGHRS, CDR2 YFSETQ, per germline. The CDR3 runs 14 residues. Between the trimmed V and J ends, which lost 0 bases and 0 bases, there was a span of 7 bases. CDR3 DNA sequence: TGCGCCAGCAGCTTGGCTGCGGTCTCCTACGAGCAGTACTTC. Protein: CASSLAAVSYEQYF.

The CDR3, as DNA: TGTGCCAGCAGTCCCGGGACCCTGGGCACAGATACGCAGTATTTT. This sequence encodes CASSPGTLGTDTQYF. J is TRBJ2-3 and V is TRBV28, with D possibly being TRBD1 or TRBD2 (5 bases each). The germline V and J ends were trimmed by 5 bases and 1 base, with 13 bases remaining between them. Germline CDR1 reads MDHEN; CDR2 reads SYDVKM. CDR3 size: 15 residues.

The J gene is TRBJ1-1, the V gene TRBV2, with 7 positions matching TRBD1. Germline trimming cut 4 bases from V and 5 bases from J; bases unmatched to any gene: 7. This CDR3 is 14 amino acids long. CDR1 is SNHLY and CDR2 is FYNNEI in the germline V gene. The CDR3, as DNA: TGTGCCAGCAGTGTGAGGGACAGAAGTACTGAAGCTTTCTTT. Amino acids: CASSVRDRSTEAFF.

The chain has TRBV18 and TRBJ2-6; TRBD2 is a possible D gene (5 bases). The V gene's germline CDR1 is KGHSH and CDR2 LQKENI. The CDR3 spans 16 residues. The V and J ends lost 3 bases and 1 base respectively, with 10 bases between them. This chain's CDR3 is CASSPLGESGANVLTF. DNA for the CDR3: TGTGCCAGCTCACCCCTCGGGGAATCTGGGGCCAACGTCCTGACTTTC.

This sequence joins TRBV6-6 and TRBJ1-1; D is ambiguous. CDR3 length: 15 residues. V dropped 0 bases and J dropped 4 bases, with 12 bases sitting between them. CDR1 MNHNY and CDR2 SVGAGI come from the germline V gene (reference sequence). The CDR3 DNA reads TGTGCCAGCAGTTACTCTCCAGCCGGGAGCACTGAAGCTTTCTTT. This codes for CASSYSPAGSTEAFF.

The rearrangement joins TRBV7-9 to TRBJ2-7; 12 bases line up with TRBD2. The germline CDR1 and CDR2 sequences are SEHNR and FQNEAQ (reference sequence). This CDR3 is built from 14 residues. V was clipped by 5 bases and J by 3 bases; unmatched bases: 2. The CDR3 is CASSMTSGSYEQYF. CDR3 bases: TGTGCCAGCAGCATGACTAGCGGGAGCTACGAGCAGTACTTC.

The chain recombines TRBV15 with TRBJ2-7; 9 bases are shared with TRBD1. CDR1 is LNHNV, CDR2 YYDKDF, per germline (reference sequence). The CDR3 is 15 amino acids. V was clipped by 4 bases and J by 1 base; unmatched bases: 5. The CDR3 sequence: CATSNDRGGSYEQYF. In DNA form, the CDR3 reads TGTGCCACCAGCAATGACAGGGGGGGGTCCTACGAGCAGTACTTC.

The chain links TRBV19 to TRBJ1-1; TRBD1 aligns across 7 bases. With 3 bases clipped from V and 0 bases from J, the junction kept 4 bases outside the gene matches. The CDR3 contains 15 residues. Germline V gene lookup returns CDR1 LNHDA and CDR2 SQIVND (reference sequence). CDR3 residues: CASSIEGTVNTEAFF. DNA of the CDR3: TGTGCCAGTAGTATCGAGGGGACAGTGAACACTGAAGCTTTCTTT.

A remark on this clone: Other DNA sequences in this sample translate to the same CDR3. V gene TRBV5-1 combines with J gene TRBJ1-4; TRBD1 matches 7 bases. The CDR3 is 14 amino acids. Germline CDR1 and CDR2: SGHRS and YFSETQ. Unmatched junction bases numbered 5, after V lost 5 bases and J lost 4 bases. CDR3: CASSSGQVNEKLFF. CDR3 in DNA: TGCGCCAGCAGTTCCGGACAGGTTAATGAAAAACTGTTTTTT.

Comment on this clone: Additional DNA sequences in this sample encode the identical CDR3. The chain carries TRBV30 and TRBJ1-2, with unresolved D. This CDR3 has 12 residues. V was trimmed by 0 bases and J by 4 bases, leaving 6 bases between them. Germline CDR1 reads GTSNPN; CDR2 reads SVGIG (reference sequence). CDR3 in amino acids: CAWSVSSYGYTF. CDR3 bases: TGTGCCTGGAGTGTAAGTTCCTATGGCTACACCTTC.

The V gene is TRBV11-2, the J gene TRBJ2-7; 7 bases agree with TRBD1. V was clipped by 3 bases and J by 2 bases; unmatched bases: 4. The V gene's germline CDR1 is SGHAT and CDR2 FQNNGV. There are 14 residues in the CDR3. CDR3 protein: CASSFGQVTYEQYF. Written as DNA, the CDR3 is TGTGCCAGCAGCTTTGGACAGGTAACCTACGAGCAGTACTTC.

This clone was counted a few times. The chain links TRBV7-9 to TRBJ1-4; D is undetermined. CDR3 length: 13 amino acids. The V end lost 4 bases, the J end lost 6 bases, and 9 bases lay between the germline ends. Germline V gene lookup returns CDR1 SEHNR and CDR2 FQNEAQ (reference sequence). CDR3 loop: CASSWAGDEKLFF. In nucleotides, the CDR3 is TGTGCCAGCAGCTGGGCTGGGGATGAAAAACTGTTTTTT.

The J gene is TRBJ2-5, the V gene TRBV28, with 7 bases aligning to TRBD2. With 6 bases clipped from V and 5 bases from J, the junction kept 9 bases outside the gene matches. The CDR3 contains 14 residues. Germline assignment: CDR1 MDHEN and CDR2 SYDVKM. The CDR3 DNA sequence: TGTGCCAGCAGCCGCGGGGGAAGGACCGAGACCCAGTACTTC. This sequence encodes CASSRGGRTETQYF.

The gene calls are TRBV10-3 and TRBJ2-5, with unresolved D. The V and J ends lost 1 base and 1 base respectively, with 13 bases between them. From germline, CDR1 is ENHRY and CDR2 SYGVKD. The CDR3 sequence is 16 residues long. The CDR3 nucleotides read TGTGCCATCAGTGAGTTGGCTACATCACTCCAAGAGACCCAGTACTTC. It encodes CAISELATSLQETQYF.

V gene TRBV19 combines with J gene TRBJ2-3, with D possibly being TRBD2 (6 bases). V was pared by 5 bases and J by 3 bases, with 18 bases between. The germline gives CDR1 LNHDA, CDR2 SQIVND (reference sequence). The CDR3 spans 16 residues. The chain's CDR3 is CASSHWNLSGTDTQYF. CDR3 nucleotides: TGTGCCAGTAGTCACTGGAACCTAAGCGGGACAGATACGCAGTATTTT. Drawing the rest from reference TRBV19 and TRBJ2-3, the complete variable domain is DGGITQSPKYLFRKEGQNVTLSCEQNLNHDAMYWYRQDPGQGLRLIYYSQIVNDFQKGDIAEGYSVSREKKESFPLTVTSAQKNPTAFYLCASSHWNLSGTDTQYFGPGTRLTVL.

In the case of this clone: In the same sample, other DNA sequences code for this CDR3. The chain links TRBV18 to TRBJ1-1; maybe TRBD1 (5 bases). From germline, CDR1 is KGHSH and CDR2 LQKENI. The V end was cut by 3 bases, the J end by 2 bases, with 7 bases between. The CDR3 is made up of 13 amino acids. The CDR3 here is CASSPGQNTEAFF. For the CDR3, the DNA is TGTGCCAGCTCACCGGGGCAAAACACTGAAGCTTTCTTT.

The rearrangement links TRBV15 to TRBJ1-4; D gene uncertain. Trimming stripped 0 bases from V and 7 bases from J, with 6 bases between. This CDR3 has 13 residues. Germline-derived CDR1 and CDR2 are LNHNV and YYDKDF (reference sequence). The CDR3, as DNA: TGTGCCACCAGCAGAGATCAGCTTGAAAAACTGTTTTTT. This sequence encodes CATSRDQLEKLFF.

J is TRBJ2-3 and V is TRBV11-2; TRBD2 is a possible D gene (7 bases). CDR1 and CDR2 (germline): SGHAT, FQNNGV. Deletions cut 5 bases from V and 4 bases from J, with 28 bases between. CDR3 length: 19 residues. The CDR3 is CASSPLLIFGGGSADTQYF. The CDR3 nucleotides read TGTGCCAGCAGCCCTTTATTAATATTTGGGGGCGGGAGCGCAGATACGCAGTATTTT. The variable domain in full, with the rest retrieved from reference TRBV11-2 and TRBJ2-3, is EAGVAQSPRYKIIEKRQSVAFWCNPISGHATLYWYQQILGQGPKLLIQFQNNGVVDDSQLPKDRFSAERLKGVDSTLKIQPAKLEDSAVYLCASSPLLIFGGGSADTQYFGPGTRLTVL.

The chain recombines TRBV27 with TRBJ2-2, with D maybe TRBD2 (5 bases). Trimming pared 4 bases from V and 5 bases from J, leaving 17 bases between. The CDR3 is made up of 16 amino acids. Germline V gives CDR1 MNHEY, CDR2 SMNVEV (reference sequence). For the CDR3, the DNA is TGTGCCAGCAGTTCCCAGTGGGAGACGGTTACCGGGGAGCTGTTTTTT. Protein sequence: CASSSQWETVTGELFF.

V gene TRBV23-1 combines with J gene TRBJ2-7, with 7 bases identical to TRBD2. TRBV23-1 is identified as an open reading frame with a role that is uncertain. This CDR3 spans 15 amino acids. The J segment lost 12 bases and the V segment lost 0 bases, leaving 14 bases of the junction unmatched. The CDR3 protein is CASSQSPPASGSVYF. The CDR3 DNA reads as TGCGCCAGCAGTCAATCACCCCCGGCTAGCGGAAGCGTGTACTTC.

The genes are TRBV5-5 and TRBJ2-3; 8 bases fit TRBD1. The CDR3 length is 16 residues. CDR1 is SGHKS and CDR2 is YYEKEE in the germline V gene (reference sequence). Trimming removed 0 bases from V and 4 bases from J; junction bases left unmatched: 7. Here the CDR3 DNA reads TGTGCCAGCAGCTTGGGTCCCGGACAGGGCCCAGATACGCAGTATTTT. Translation: CASSLGPGQGPDTQYF.

The rearrangement joins TRBV6-5 to TRBJ2-7; 7 nucleotides align to TRBD1. Germline V gene sequence: CDR1 MNHEY, CDR2 SVGAGI. V gave up 4 bases and J gave up 3 bases; unmatched junction bases: 9. There are 15 residues in the CDR3. For the CDR3, the DNA is TGTGCCAGCAGTTTACTCCGACAGGGCCTCTACGAGCAGTACTTC. Its translation: CASSLLRQGLYEQYF.